Presented here are 21 T cell receptor beta chains from one specimen sequenced in a study of Ad26.COV2.S vaccination and SARS-CoV-2 variants. TCRdb's table, derived via immunoSEQ multiplex PCR, lists solely in-frame clones and lacks some. The data contain 300,000 to 400,000 clones, roughly 84% of them singletons. Treatment defined: about 20 received Ad26.COV2.S at low or high dose, single or two shots; about five received placebo; per-sample allocation not given. At day 63 after the first vaccine or placebo injection, samples were drawn. The starting material was peripheral blood, obtained in a trial of Ad26.COV2.S vaccine versus placebo. The receptors shown here come from a person between 18 and 65 years old who received the Ad26.COV2.S COVID-19 vaccine or a placebo.

The table lists this clone with a few counts. This chain joins TRBV5-3 and TRBJ1-1; unclear D gene. Being an ORF, TRBV5-3 has a function that is uncertain. This CDR3 is built from 16 residues. Deletions cut 3 bases from V and 4 bases from J, with 19 bases between. Written as DNA, the CDR3 is TGTGCCAGAAGCTCCATCGGGGAAGAGGGCATCACTGAAGCTTTCTTT. Amino acids: CARSSIGEEGITEAFF.

This clone appeared a single time. The chain joins TRBV9 to TRBJ2-2; maybe TRBD1 (5 bases). CDR3 length equals 14 residues. Per the germline V gene, CDR1 is SGDLS and CDR2 is YYNGEE. V was cut by 1 base and J by 6 bases, with 10 bases left in between. The CDR3 DNA sequence: TGTGCCAGCAGCGTAAAGGGGTTCGCCGGGGAGCTGTTTTTT. This codes for CASSVKGFAGELFF.

J is TRBJ2-7 and V is TRBV27; D ambiguous. The CDR3 covers 15 residues. V lost 4 bases to trimming and J lost 4 bases, with 17 bases between them. The germline V gene has CDR1 MNHEY and CDR2 SMNVEV (reference sequence). The CDR3 nucleotides are TGTGCCAGCAGTTCCCTTCTTCGCACAGCATACGAGCAGTACTTC. Its protein is CASSSLLRTAYEQYF.

The gene calls are TRBV3-1 (or the pseudogene TRBV3-2) and TRBJ1-2; TRBD1 is a possible D gene (5 bases). Per germline, CDR1 LGHDT and CDR2 YNNKEL (reference sequence). The V and J ends lost 6 bases and 8 bases respectively, with 16 bases between them. The CDR3 has 13 amino acids. The CDR3 protein is CASSRDYLEGYTF. In nucleotides, the CDR3 is TGTGCCAGCAGTAGGGACTACCTAGAGGGCTACACCTTC.

This chain connects TRBV30 to TRBJ2-1; D is undetermined. The CDR3 has 10 residues. Germline-derived CDR1 and CDR2 are GTSNPN and SVGIG (reference sequence). V lost 2 bases, J lost 7 bases, and 3 bases lay in between. CDR3 protein: CAWSTNEQFF. The DNA of the CDR3 is TGTGCCTGGAGTACTAATGAGCAGTTCTTC.

This clone was observed a single time. V is TRBV7-2 and J is TRBJ1-3; D remains unclear. The V and J ends lost 1 base and 0 bases respectively, with 10 bases between them. The CDR3 sequence is 16 residues long. CDR1 and CDR2 (germline): SGHTA, FQGNSA. In DNA, the CDR3 is TGTGCCAGCAGCTTAGTAGTCTCGCCCTCTGGAAACACCATATATTTT. This sequence encodes CASSLVVSPSGNTIYF.

The gene calls are TRBV4-2 and TRBJ2-5, with TRBD2 matching over 11 bases. There are 17 residues in the CDR3. In germline, CDR1 is LGHNA, CDR2 YNFKEQ. Unmatched junction bases numbered 4, after V lost 0 bases and J lost 1 base. CDR3 bases: TGTGCCAGCAGCCAAGATCCAACTAGCGGGGGCCAAGAGACCCAGTACTTC. Protein: CASSQDPTSGGQETQYF.

The rearrangement links TRBV27 to TRBJ2-7; 10 nucleotides agree with TRBD1. The CDR3 consists of 15 residues. V shed 2 bases and J 3 bases; nucleotides not matched to a gene: 4. The V gene's germline CDR1 is MNHEY and CDR2 SMNVEV (reference sequence). The CDR3: CASSLPGQGLYEQYF. Here the CDR3 DNA reads TGTGCCAGCAGTTTACCGGGACAGGGGCTCTACGAGCAGTACTTC.

V gene TRBV19 combines with J gene TRBJ1-5; perhaps TRBD1 as D (5 bases). Germline assignment: CDR1 LNHDA and CDR2 SQIVND (reference sequence). The CDR3 totals 12 residues. CDR3 sequence reads: CASTAPGQPQHF. Here the CDR3 DNA reads TGTGCTTCGACAGCCCCAGGTCAGCCCCAGCATTTT. The variable domain in full, with the rest retrieved from reference TRBV19 and TRBJ1-5, is DGGITQSPKYLFRKEGQNVTLSCEQNLNHDAMYWYRQDPGQGLRLIYYSQIVNDFQKGDIAEGYSVSREKKESFPLTVTSAQKNPTAFYLCASTAPGQPQHFGDGTRLSIL.

V and J are TRBV18 and TRBJ2-7; D is ambiguous. Trimming shortened V by 1 base and J by 10 bases, and 14 bases separated the two germline ends. The germline CDR1 and CDR2 sequences are KGHSH and LQKENI. The CDR3 is made up of 13 amino acids. This chain's CDR3 is CASSPRDQDRQYF. CDR3 in DNA: TGTGCCAGCTCACCACGGGATCAGGACCGTCAGTACTTC.

This chain connects TRBV29-1 to TRBJ1-2; no clear D gene. V was trimmed by 4 bases and J by 2 bases, leaving 2 bases between them. Germline CDR1 and CDR2: SQVTM and ANQGSEA. This CDR3 is 10 amino acids long. This CDR3 reads CSVGNYGYTF. DNA for the CDR3: TGCAGCGTTGGAAACTATGGCTACACCTTC. The full variable domain, with the rest looked up from reference TRBV29-1 and TRBJ1-2, is SAVISQKPSRDICQRGTSLTIQCQVDSQVTMMFWYRQQPGQSLTLIATANQGSEATYESGFVIDKFPISRPNLTFSTLTVSNMSPEDSSIYLCSVGNYGYTFGSGTRLTVV.

The chain uses TRBV11-2 and TRBJ2-7, with a possible D match to TRBD2 (5 bases). Trimming took 1 base from V and 2 from J, leaving 21 bases between them. Germline V gene sequence: CDR1 SGHAT, CDR2 FQNNGV. This CDR3 has 18 residues. The CDR3 spells CASSLAAGFAARAYEQYF. CDR3 coding DNA: TGTGCCAGCAGCTTAGCGGCGGGTTTTGCTGCACGCGCCTACGAGCAGTACTTC.

The V call is TRBV19, the J call TRBJ1-5; no firm D call. Germline values: CDR1 LNHDA, CDR2 SQIVND (reference sequence). CDR3 size: 15 residues. V lost 3 bases and J lost 0, with 9 bases in between. CDR3 DNA sequence: TGTGCCAGTAGTATCATGGCAGCTAGCAATCAGCCCCAGCATTTT. It specifies CASSIMAASNQPQHF.

Of note for this clone: Other DNA sequences in this specimen translate into the identical CDR3. The gene calls are TRBV5-1 and TRBJ1-3, with 7 bases fitting TRBD1. CDR1 SGHRS and CDR2 YFSETQ come from the germline V gene. The CDR3 extends over 15 amino acids. The ends lost 0 bases at V and 2 bases at J; junction bases unmatched: 2. Here the CDR3 reads CASSLAGQTGNTIYF. As DNA, the CDR3 is TGCGCCAGCAGCTTGGCGGGACAGACTGGAAACACCATATATTTT.

The rearrangement joins TRBV11-3 to TRBJ2-5; weak D call: TRBD1 (6 bases). V lost 5 bases, J lost 5 bases, and 12 bases lay in between. The germline gives CDR1 SGHNT, CDR2 YENEEA. The CDR3 covers 13 residues. CDR3: CASSPPGEETQYF. Written as DNA, the CDR3 is TGTGCCAGCAGCCCCCCAGGGGAGGAGACCCAGTACTTC.

The rearrangement links TRBV30 to TRBJ2-4; TRBD1 aligns across 7 bases. The V gene's germline CDR1 is GTSNPN and CDR2 SVGIG (reference sequence). Trimming took 4 bases from V and 0 from J; bases not matched to a gene: 6. The CDR3 contains 15 residues. CDR3 sequence: CAWNRGMLAKNIQYF. The CDR3 DNA sequence: TGTGCCTGGAACAGGGGAATGCTAGCCAAAAACATTCAGTACTTC.

The rearrangement links TRBV12-3 or TRBV12-4 to TRBJ2-5; 7 bases fit TRBD2. V lost 3 bases to trimming and J lost 7 bases; unmatched junction nucleotides: 5. There are 13 residues in the CDR3. The CDR3 protein is CASSLGEGSTQYF. The CDR3 DNA follows: TGTGCCAGCAGTTTGGGGGAGGGGTCGACCCAGTACTTC.

The chain links TRBV7-9 to TRBJ1-2, with unresolved D. Germline V gene lookup returns CDR1 SEHNR and CDR2 FQNEAQ (reference sequence). This CDR3 region has 13 residues. V was shortened by 6 bases and J by 4 bases, with 12 bases between the two germline ends. The DNA of the CDR3 is TGTGCCAGCAGTCCCGGGAGTTTCTATGGCTACACCTTC. It encodes CASSPGSFYGYTF.

The V and J genes are TRBV5-4 and TRBJ1-3; D is perhaps TRBD1 (6 bases). Trimming took 2 bases from V and 1 from J, leaving 10 bases between them. Germline-derived CDR1 and CDR2 are SGHNT and YYREEE (reference sequence). This CDR3 contains 15 residues. CDR3 DNA: TGTGCCAGCAGCTTCCTAGGGGGTTCTGGAAACACCATATATTTT. Translated: CASSFLGGSGNTIYF.

This chain links TRBV7-2 with TRBJ2-2; TRBD1 is a possible D gene (6 bases). The germline gives CDR1 SGHTA, CDR2 FQGNSA. The CDR3 covers 16 residues. V lost 7 bases to trimming and J lost 6 bases, with 21 bases between them. Here the CDR3 reads CASISRGFSEAGELFF. CDR3 nucleotide sequence: TGTGCCAGCATTAGCAGGGGTTTCTCGGAGGCCGGGGAGCTGTTTTTT. Combining the CDR3 with reference TRBV7-2 and TRBJ2-2 gives the whole variable domain GAGVSQSPSNKVTEKGKDVELRCDPISGHTALYWYRQSLGQGLEFLIYFQGNSAPDKSGLPSDRFSAERTGGSVSTLTIQRTQQEDSAVYLCASISRGFSEAGELFFGEGSRLTVL.

The chain has TRBV5-1 and TRBJ1-1; D is undetermined. This CDR3 has 14 amino acids. CDR1 is SGHRS and CDR2 is YFSETQ in the germline V gene. Trimming left V 4 bases short and J 2 bases short, with 12 bases between. CDR3 sequence: CASSPGDSNTEAFF. The CDR3 bases are TGCGCCAGCAGCCCGGGAGACTCCAACACTGAAGCTTTCTTT.